Detailed here is one TCR beta chain. Its antigen is not yet known. No base-level quality is on record; no much larger clone is a single base apart. This sample stems from a study of blood T cell repertoires in COVID-19 (dated by TCRdb to the early 2020s). About the investigation overall: The collaborator samples originated in the United States, Italy and Spain and spanned the acute and convalescent phases of COVID-19. Sample metadata almost always included a de-identified subject ID, COVID-19 status, age in years and sex. The material from the prospective study consisted of cDNA or gDNA derived from T cells, B-cell-depleted T cells, or PBMCs. The dataset comprised deeply sampled blood TCRbeta repertoires from subjects exposed to, actively infected with, or recovered from COVID-19. Samples came from the ongoing ImmuneRACE study (first 160 participants) plus 1,254 subjects from 6 global collaborators. The repertoires were made available in a free public database intended to serve as a resource for research on the immune response to SARS-CoV-2. Where HLA class I and class II types were available, the types were taken from metadata supplied by the sample provider, not from assay-based typing.

One collaborating source in Seattle enrolled patients while the patients were actively infected and followed the patients over time throughout the course of disease. Whole blood was collected in K2EDTA tubes by collaborating institutions according to the institutions' own protocols. For TCRbeta analysis, collaborator samples were shipped as frozen whole blood, as isolated PBMCs, or as DNA extracted from either sample type. The paper as a whole reports these results and caveats: The amount of clinical and demographic metadata varied by source and participant and was provided uncurated.

CDR1 and CDR2, per the germline V gene, are ENHRY and SYGVKD. Including the terminal cysteine and phenylalanine, the CDR3 comprises 15 residues. The kept DNA is CDR3 alone, 45 bases in frame from the first base. Relative to germline, V is 3 bases shorter and J is 0 bases shorter, with 12 bases between their ends. TCRbeta CDR3 regions were amplified from genomic DNA using the immunoSEQ Assay, a bias-controlled multiplex PCR. As for the authors' bioinformatics: Within the assay, amplification of reference gene primers was used to estimate how many nucleated cells each sample contained. To quantify the absolute abundance of each unique TCRbeta CDR3 rearrangement, sequence reads were collapsed and filtered. For each sample, productive Simpson clonality was calculated by taking the square root of Simpson's diversity index across productive rearrangements. What TCRdb holds here is the immuneACCESS table cut down to in-frame rearrangements. Part of the clones is not present; checked against another copy, under half of the missing clones reflect an unresolved V gene, and the others are unexplained. The V and J calls and clone size come from that table; D and trimming were worked out from the DNA. The sample table shows about 170,000 clones, and roughly nine tenths are seen once. Jointly, the top ten make up 9.5% to 13% of the sample.

The sequence was obtained from a woman aged 60-75 years with COVID-19, enrolled during active disease. This chain joins TRBV10-3 to TRBJ2-7; D gene: possibly TRBD2, on 5 matching bases. Input material: peripheral blood. Read as DNA, the sequence is TGTGCCATCAGTGATGCGGGCGAAAGCTCCTACGAGCAGTACTTC. It codes for CAISDAGESSYEQYF.